This T cell receptor beta chain emerged from a study of identical twins (dated by TCRdb to 2016 to 2017). Turning to the overall study: The study deep-sequenced TCR alpha and beta repertoires from monozygotic twins, unrelated adults of various ages and cord blood to test whether fetal clonotypes persist. Replicate twin experiments were performed at different times using different library preparation protocols to rule out contamination. Points the paper makes about the study in general: Compared with coincidental sharing between unrelated individuals, out-of-frame TCR alpha sequences shared between twins showed an excess of sequences with low generation probability. In beta out-of-frame sequences, excess twin sharing was weaker, because having fewer shared sequences lowered the signal-to-noise ratio. Fewer insertions were carried by abundant cord blood beta clonotypes; a weaker similar trend was observed in young adult naive repertoires, while no such trend was observed in memory repertoires. In monozygotic twins, recombination models systematically underestimated out-of-frame TCR alpha sharing, but the models matched the sharing seen between unrelated individuals. Invariant T cells such as MAIT and iNKT could partly confound zero-insertion analyses, although diverse VJ usage argued against such confounding for most clonotypes. Because the same donors could not be followed over many years, conclusions were based on cross-sectional statistical analysis.

Every donor was a healthy Caucasian. Trimming at the junction amounts to 1 base on V and 11 bases on J, and the germline ends lie 17 bases apart. Including cysteine and phenylalanine, the CDR3 has 14 amino acids. Just CDR3 DNA is preserved here, 42 bases in frame from base 1. CDR1 and CDR2 (ENHRY, SYGVKD) derive from the germline V gene. Comments on this clonotype: The specificity of this receptor is unknown. Within one base of it there is no much larger clone, and no base qualities were kept.

Libraries came from 5' RACE. The sequencer was an Illumina HiSeq 2000. Template switching introduced a universal primer binding site; the final cDNA contained a unique molecular identifier, enabling accurate counting of TCR cDNA molecules. Specific primers in the conserved constant-segment region were used to synthesize first-strand cDNA for the TCR alpha and beta chains. To control for contamination, each cDNA library was double barcoded with a SMART-Mk sample barcode plus Illumina barcodes. TruSeq adapter sequences and Illumina sample barcodes were added in two successive PCR steps. The Illumina HiSeq platform was used with custom primers to sequence TCR alpha and beta cDNA libraries. In the paper's pipeline: Raw reads were processed with MiGEC to extract unique molecular identifiers, and MiXCR was used to determine CDR3 positions. Recombination models were inferred per individual with the repgenHMM and IGoR tools using an EM algorithm. The analysis of shared clonotypes was done with the tcR package in R, with sharing normalized by the product of cloneset sizes. To study raw recombination without the effects of thymic and clonal selection, out-of-frame nonproductive sequences were analyzed. TCRdb reprocessed the public reads (quality trimming at Q25 with fastp, clone calling with MiXCR) and kept in-frame beta chains. Records with the same CDR3 protein are collapsed into one entry carrying the most frequent genes and DNA. Here the V and J calls rest on TCRdb's processing, not on the authors' analysis. The sample data list 1,800,000 or so distinct CDR3 sequences, and about 31% of these were observed just once. Of the sample, approximately 0.25% is held by the ten largest clones.

The TCR comes from a newborn girl in good health. The rearrangement joined TRBV10-3 to TRBJ2-5; TRBD2 could be the D gene, as 6 bases match. The sample comprised cord blood. The CDR3 region reads CAISECGILCEQYF. The bases are TGTGCCATCAGTGAGTGCGGGATCCTTTGTGAGCAGTACTTC.